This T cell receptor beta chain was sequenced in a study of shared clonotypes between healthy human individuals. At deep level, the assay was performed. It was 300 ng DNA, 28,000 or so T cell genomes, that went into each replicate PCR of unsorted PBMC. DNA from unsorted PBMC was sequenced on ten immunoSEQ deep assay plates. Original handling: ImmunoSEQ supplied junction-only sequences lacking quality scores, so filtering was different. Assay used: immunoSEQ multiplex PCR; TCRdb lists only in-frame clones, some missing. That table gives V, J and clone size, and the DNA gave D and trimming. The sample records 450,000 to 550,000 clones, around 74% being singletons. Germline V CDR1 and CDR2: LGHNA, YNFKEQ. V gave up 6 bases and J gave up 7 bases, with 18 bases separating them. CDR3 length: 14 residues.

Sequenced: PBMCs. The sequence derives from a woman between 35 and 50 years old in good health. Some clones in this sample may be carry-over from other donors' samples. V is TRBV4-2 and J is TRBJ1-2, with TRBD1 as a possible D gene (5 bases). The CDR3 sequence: CASRPDSNYGGYTF. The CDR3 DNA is TGTGCCAGCAGACCCGACAGTAACTATGGTGGCTACACCTTC.